This note documents a single T cell receptor beta chain sequence. Clones were sequenced by immunoSEQ multiplex PCR, and TCRdb holds only the in-frame ones, with some missing. The sample has about 270,000 clones; 65% to 90% are singletons. This specimen comes from a study of blood T cell repertoires in COVID-19. On the study more broadly: Sites in the United States, Italy and Spain provided acute and convalescent COVID-19 samples.

The CDR3 extends over 15 amino acids. With 4 bases removed from V and 2 bases from J, the gap between germline ends came to 15 bases. Germline CDR1 SGHRS, CDR2 YFSETQ. The receptor comes from a woman aged 70-85 years with COVID-19, enrolled during active disease. This chain uses TRBV5-1 with TRBJ1-2; a weak D match, TRBD1 (6 bases). The specimen sequenced was peripheral blood. For the CDR3, the DNA is TGCGCCAGCAGCCCTTCGACAGGCATGAACTATGGCTACACCTTC. It translates to CASSPSTGMNYGYTF. Using reference TRBV5-1 and TRBJ1-2 for the parts outside the CDR3, the full variable domain is KAGVTQTPRYLIKTRGQQVTLSCSPISGHRSVSWYQQTPGQGLQFLFEYFSETQRNKGNFPGRFSGRQFSNSRSEMNVSTLELGDSALYLCASSPSTGMNYGYTFGSGTRLTVV.